The 22 T cell receptor beta chains given below trace back to one sample, sequenced in a study of blood T cell repertoires in COVID-19. Assay used: immunoSEQ multiplex PCR; TCRdb lists only in-frame clones, some missing. The sample lists around 94,000 clones, approximately 86% occurring once. Sequencing was carried out using peripheral blood. These receptors came from a man older than 75 with acute or convalescent COVID-19.

In DNA, the CDR3 is TGTGCCAGCAGCTTAGCGCGGCCAGAGCCATATGGCTACACCTTC. Protein sequence: CASSLARPEPYGYTF. The chain combines TRBV7-2 with TRBJ1-2; D uncertain. In germline, CDR1 is SGHTA, CDR2 FQGNSA. The CDR3 is 15 amino acids. V gave up 0 bases and J gave up 5 bases, with 13 bases separating them. Variable domain in full (rest from reference TRBV7-2 and TRBJ1-2): GAGVSQSPSNKVTEKGKDVELRCDPISGHTALYWYRQSLGQGLEFLIYFQGNSAPDKSGLPSDRFSAERTGGSVSTLTIQRTQQEDSAVYLCASSLARPEPYGYTFGSGTRLTVV.

This sequence joins TRBV5-6 and TRBJ1-2; possible D gene TRBD1, 6 bases. V gave up 2 bases and J gave up 7 bases, with 9 bases separating them. Germline V CDR1 and CDR2: SGHDT, YYEEEE. The CDR3 consists of 12 residues. DNA of the CDR3: TGTGCCAGCAGCTTCATAGGGGGTGGCTACACCTTC. Amino acids: CASSFIGGGYTF.

The count of this clone is one. The chain combines TRBV30 with TRBJ2-7, with D perhaps TRBD1 (5 bases). Trimming shortened V by 3 bases and J by 0 bases, and 15 bases separated the two germline ends. Per germline, CDR1 GTSNPN and CDR2 SVGIG (reference sequence). The CDR3 extends over 15 amino acids. Here the CDR3 DNA reads TGTGCCTGGAGAGGGGTGGGCCGCCCCTCCTACGAGCAGTACTTC. Residues: CAWRGVGRPSYEQYF.

The J gene is TRBJ2-7, the V gene TRBV28; 7 bases are shared with TRBD1. Trimming at V came to 2 bases and at J to 2 bases, leaving 3 bases not matched to a gene. The CDR3 contains 14 residues. Germline loops: CDR1 MDHEN, CDR2 SYDVKM. The CDR3 is CASSLRQGTYEQYF. CDR3 bases: TGTGCCAGCAGTTTACGACAGGGAACCTACGAGCAGTACTTC.

The CDR3 is CASSLAVSSYNEQFF. The CDR3 DNA is TGTGCCAGCAGCTTAGCGGTGAGCTCCTACAATGAGCAGTTCTTC. This rearrangement joins TRBV7-2 to TRBJ2-1; D is uncertain. Looked up from germline, CDR1 is SGHTA and CDR2 is FQGNSA. The CDR3 spans 15 residues. V lost 0 bases and J lost 0, with 6 bases in between.

This clone has only a few counts. The V call is TRBV15, the J call TRBJ2-1; the match to TRBD2 covers 10 bases. The V gene's germline CDR1 is LNHNV and CDR2 YYDKDF (reference sequence). The trim removed 1 base at V and 8 bases at J, leaving 5 bases unmatched. This CDR3 contains 15 residues. The CDR3 sequence: CATSRAGLAVDEQFF. The CDR3 DNA is TGTGCCACCAGCAGAGCTGGACTAGCGGTAGATGAGCAGTTCTTC.

V gene TRBV28 combines with J gene TRBJ1-5; 9 bases are a match to TRBD1. The CDR3 spans 16 residues. After removal of 4 bases from V and 4 bases from J, the junction contained 8 bases not matched to a gene. From germline, CDR1 is MDHEN and CDR2 SYDVKM. The CDR3 nucleotides read TGTGCCAGCAGTTCCCCGACAGGGGGTGGTAATCAGCCCCAGCATTTT. Translating it yields CASSSPTGGGNQPQHF.

This clone was observed once. This chain joins TRBV28 and TRBJ1-5, with 12 bases lining up with TRBD1. Germline assignment: CDR1 MDHEN and CDR2 SYDVKM. The CDR3 runs to 15 residues. V lost 5 bases and J lost 6; bases outside the gene matches: 5. CDR3 in DNA: TGTGCCAGCAGTACGGGACAGGGGGCAATTCAGCCCCAGCATTTT. This codes for CASSTGQGAIQPQHF.

The CDR3, as DNA: TGTGCCAGCAGCTTTCCCAACACAGATACGCAGTATTTT. Encoded protein: CASSFPNTDTQYF. The chain recombines TRBV7-2 with TRBJ2-3; no firm D call. The CDR3 sequence is 13 residues long. Trimming cost V 3 bases and J 2 bases, with 6 bases left between them. CDR1 and CDR2 from the germline V gene are SGHTA and FQGNSA. Full variable domain (rest looked up from reference TRBV7-2 and TRBJ2-3): GAGVSQSPSNKVTEKGKDVELRCDPISGHTALYWYRQSLGQGLEFLIYFQGNSAPDKSGLPSDRFSAERTGGSVSTLTIQRTQQEDSAVYLCASSFPNTDTQYFGPGTRLTVL.

The V call is TRBV5-1, the J call TRBJ2-7, with D possibly being TRBD2 (5 bases). Germline CDR1 reads SGHRS; CDR2 reads YFSETQ. Trimming left V 3 bases short and J 5 bases short, with 15 bases between. The CDR3 length is 14 residues. The CDR3 sequence is CASSSGIGGNEQYF. CDR3 in DNA: TGCGCCAGCAGCTCCGGGATAGGAGGCAACGAGCAGTACTTC. Full variable domain (outside the CDR3, taken from reference TRBV5-1 and TRBJ2-7): KAGVTQTPRYLIKTRGQQVTLSCSPISGHRSVSWYQQTPGQGLQFLFEYFSETQRNKGNFPGRFSGRQFSNSRSEMNVSTLELGDSALYLCASSSGIGGNEQYFGPGTRLTVT.

V usage is TRBV3-1 (or the pseudogene TRBV3-2) and J usage is TRBJ2-5; TRBD1 aligns across 8 bases. V shed 3 bases, J shed 0 bases, and the junction held 3 bases outside the gene matches. The CDR3 runs 15 residues. CDR1 is LGHDT and CDR2 is YNNKEL in the germline V gene (reference sequence). This chain's CDR3 is CASSQMDRDQETQYF. The CDR3 nucleotides are TGTGCCAGCAGCCAGATGGACAGGGACCAAGAGACCCAGTACTTC.

This clone was detected only a few times. The genes are TRBV3-1 (or the pseudogene TRBV3-2) and TRBJ2-3, with D possibly being TRBD2 (5 bases). V dropped 0 bases and J dropped 3 bases, with 10 bases sitting between them. This CDR3 region has 15 residues. Germline CDR1 reads LGHDT; CDR2 reads YNNKEL (reference sequence). The CDR3 DNA sequence: TGTGCCAGCAGCCAAGATAGCCGGGGAACAGATACGCAGTATTTT. Translation gives CASSQDSRGTDTQYF.

V gene TRBV11-2 combines with J gene TRBJ2-7; D might be TRBD2 (5 bases). There are 11 residues in the CDR3. V lost 5 bases, J lost 5 bases, and 7 bases lay in between. Germline CDR1 reads SGHAT; CDR2 reads FQNNGV. The DNA for the CDR3 is TGTGCCAGCAGCCCCGGGAACGAGCAGTACTTC. Its translation is CASSPGNEQYF.

CDR3 protein: CASSLAGDRGNEQFF. CDR3 in DNA: TGTGCCAGCAGCTTAGCGGGAGACAGGGGCAATGAGCAGTTCTTC. This chain links TRBV7-8 with TRBJ2-1; 8 nucleotides agree with TRBD1. Trimming removed 0 bases from V and 6 bases from J; junction bases left unmatched: 4. Germline V gene data show CDR1 as SGHVS and CDR2 as FQNEAQ. The CDR3 runs to 15 residues.

CDR3: CASSLTSGRVPGRQDTQYF. CDR3 DNA: TGTGCCAGCAGCCTGACTAGCGGGAGGGTACCTGGCCGTCAAGATACGCAGTATTTT. V gene TRBV7-2 combines with J gene TRBJ2-3, with 14 bases matching TRBD2. J lost 5 bases, V lost 5 bases, and 15 bases had no gene match. This CDR3 spans 19 amino acids. Germline V gives CDR1 SGHTA, CDR2 FQGNSA.

This clone is a singleton in its sample. This chain uses TRBV6-5 with TRBJ1-2; tentatively, D is TRBD1 (6 bases). The CDR3 has 14 residues. Germline V gene data show CDR1 as MNHEY and CDR2 as SVGAGI. The V end was cut by 6 bases, the J end by 4 bases, with 15 bases between. The CDR3 region is CASRPHGQIYGYTF. CDR3 in DNA: TGTGCCAGCAGACCCCACGGACAGATCTATGGCTACACCTTC.

In this sample, this clone turned up a few times. The chain joins TRBV27 to TRBJ2-2; D possibly corresponds to TRBD2 (5 bases). The CDR3 runs to 12 residues. CDR1 is MNHEY and CDR2 is SMNVEV in the germline V gene (reference sequence). V was shortened by 8 bases and J by 12 bases, with 16 bases between the two germline ends. Written as DNA, the CDR3 is TGTGCCAGCTCACTCCCACCGGGGAAGCTGTTTTTT. Protein product: CASSLPPGKLFF.

This clone was recorded once. The chain combines TRBV5-1 with TRBJ1-5; the D gene is possibly TRBD1 (6 bases). The CDR3 extends over 17 amino acids. V lost 8 bases, J lost 0 bases, and 21 bases lay in between. Looked up from germline, CDR1 is SGHRS and CDR2 is YFSETQ. The CDR3 nucleotides read TGCGCCAGGCACATACAGGGAGTAGCCGATAGCAATCAGCCCCAGCATTTT. It translates to CARHIQGVADSNQPQHF.

About this clone itself: This sample also contains other DNA sequences that code for the same CDR3. The chain joins TRBV19 to TRBJ1-4, with D unresolved. The CDR3 covers 14 residues. Trimming removed 2 bases from V and 3 bases from J, with 7 bases in between. CDR1 and CDR2 (germline): LNHDA, SQIVND (reference sequence). The chain's CDR3 is CASSILGANEKLFF. In DNA form, the CDR3 reads TGTGCCAGTAGTATACTTGGAGCTAATGAAAAACTGTTTTTT.

The chain joins TRBV9 to TRBJ2-7; TRBD1 matches 7 bases. This CDR3 spans 19 amino acids. Per germline, CDR1 SGDLS and CDR2 YYNGEE. The J segment lost 7 bases and the V segment lost 4 bases, leaving 26 bases of the junction unmatched. CDR3 coding DNA: TGTGCCAGCAGCCCAGGCCCTAACAGGGGACCCCATCGAAGGTGGGAGCAGTACTTC. Its protein product is CASSPGPNRGPHRRWEQYF. The full variable domain, rest sourced from reference TRBV9 and TRBJ2-7, is DSGVTQTPKHLITATGQRVTLRCSPRSGDLSVYWYQQSLDQGLQFLIQYYNGEERAKGNILERFSAQQFPDLHSELNLSSLELGDSALYFCASSPGPNRGPHRRWEQYFGPGTRLTVT.

CDR3 DNA sequence: TGTGCCAGCACCCAGGGCGATCGGCCCCAGCATTTT. It codes for CASTQGDRPQHF. The chain joins TRBV6-5 to TRBJ1-5; perhaps TRBD1 as D (5 bases). CDR3 length: 12 residues. Between the trimmed V and J ends, which lost 7 bases and 9 bases, there was a span of 13 bases. The V gene's germline CDR1 is MNHEY and CDR2 SVGAGI.

V usage is TRBV5-1 and J usage is TRBJ2-3, with 10 bases identical to TRBD2. Trimming at V came to 5 bases and at J to 3 bases, leaving 9 bases not matched to a gene. CDR1 is SGHRS, CDR2 YFSETQ, per germline. The CDR3 is 16 residues long. The DNA of the CDR3 is TGCGCCAGCAGTCCAGGGCGAGCGGGAGGGACAGATACGCAGTATTTT. Translating gives CASSPGRAGGTDTQYF.